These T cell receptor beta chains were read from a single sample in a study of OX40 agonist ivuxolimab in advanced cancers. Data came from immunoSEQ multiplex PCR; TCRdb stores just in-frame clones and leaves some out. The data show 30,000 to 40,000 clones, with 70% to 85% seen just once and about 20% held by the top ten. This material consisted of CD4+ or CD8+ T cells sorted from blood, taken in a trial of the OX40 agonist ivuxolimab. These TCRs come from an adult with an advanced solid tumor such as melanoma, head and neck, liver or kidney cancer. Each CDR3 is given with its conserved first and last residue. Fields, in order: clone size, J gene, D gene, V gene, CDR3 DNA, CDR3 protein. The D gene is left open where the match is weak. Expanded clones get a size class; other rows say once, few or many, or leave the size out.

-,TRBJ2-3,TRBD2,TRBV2,TGTGCCAGCAGCGGGGGGGCTGGAGATACGCAGTATTTT,CASSGGAGDTQYF
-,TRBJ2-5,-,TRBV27,TGTGCCAGCAGTTTATACCCGGCCCCTGAGGAGACCCAGTACTTC,CASSLYPAPEETQYF
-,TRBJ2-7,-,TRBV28,TGTGCCAGCAGTTTTCACGGACCCTCAGGTTACGAGCAGTACTTC,CASSFHGPSGYEQYF
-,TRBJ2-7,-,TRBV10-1,TGCGCCAAAAGTGAGCCGTTCTGGGTGGGGACAGTAAGTCGGGAGAACTGGAACGAGCAGTACTTC,CAKSEPFWVGTVSRENWNEQYF
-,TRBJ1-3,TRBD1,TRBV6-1,TGTGCCAGCGAGACAGGGTTCAACACCATATATTTT,CASETGFNTIYF
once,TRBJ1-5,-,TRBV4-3,TGCGCCAGCAGCCGGGACGGAAGGGCTTATCAGCCCCAGCATTTT,CASSRDGRAYQPQHF
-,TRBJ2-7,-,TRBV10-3,TGTGCCTTAGGGCACGACTACTCCTACGAGCAGTACTTC,CALGHDYSYEQYF
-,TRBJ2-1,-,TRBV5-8,TGTGCCAGCAGCACTGACAGAAATGAGCAGTTCTTC,CASSTDRNEQFF
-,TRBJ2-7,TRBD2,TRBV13,TGTGCCAGCAGCTTAGTTGGTAGCGGGGACTACGAGCAGTACTTC,CASSLVGSGDYEQYF
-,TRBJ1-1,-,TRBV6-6,TGTGCCAGCAGCTGGGGGGATACTGAAGCTTTCTTT,CASSWGDTEAFF
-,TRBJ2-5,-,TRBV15,TGTGCCACCAGCAGGCAGGGTTCTCCGGGGGAGACCCAGTACTTC,CATSRQGSPGETQYF
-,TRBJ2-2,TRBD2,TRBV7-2,TGTGCCAGCAGCTCGCTGAAAGCGGGATGGAACGGGGAGCTGTTTTTT,CASSSLKAGWNGELFF
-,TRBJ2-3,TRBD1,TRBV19,TGTGCCAGTAGGAGCGGACAGGCGAGCACAGATACGCAGTATTTT,CASRSGQASTDTQYF
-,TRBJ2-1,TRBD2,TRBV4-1,TGCGCCAGCAGCAGAATACTAGCGGGGGGGTTCAATGAGCAGTTCTTC,CASSRILAGGFNEQFF
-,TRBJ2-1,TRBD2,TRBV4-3,TGCGCCAGCAGCCAGAACTCCGGGACTAGCGGGGAGCAGTTCTTC,CASSQNSGTSGEQFF
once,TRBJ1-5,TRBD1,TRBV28,TGTGCCAGCAGGGGGACAGGGGGCAATCAGCCCCAGCATTTT,CASRGTGGNQPQHF
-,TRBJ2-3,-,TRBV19,TGTGCCAGTAGGAGAGTAAGCACAGATACGCAGTATTTT,CASRRVSTDTQYF
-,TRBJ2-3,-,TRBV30,TGTGCCTGGAGTCTCTCCGTGATTGAACCTACGCAGTATTTT,CAWSLSVIEPTQYF
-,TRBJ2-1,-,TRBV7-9,TGTGCCAGCAGCTTAACCCTGGAGCAGTTCTTC,CASSLTLEQFF
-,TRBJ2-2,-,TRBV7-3,TGTGCCAGCCAACCGGGTACTAGTGCGAACACCGGGGAGCTGTTTTTT,CASQPGTSANTGELFF
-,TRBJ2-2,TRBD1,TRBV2,TGTGCCGGCCGACAGGGGGCGGTCAACACCGGGGAGCTGTTTTTT,CAGRQGAVNTGELFF
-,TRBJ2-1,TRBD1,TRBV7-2,TGTGCCAGCAGCGTCCAGGGGGCCCGCAATGAGCAGTTCTTC,CASSVQGARNEQFF
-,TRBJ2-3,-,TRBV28,TGTGCCAGCAGTGGGGCACGAACTAGCACAGATACGCAGTATTTT,CASSGARTSTDTQYF
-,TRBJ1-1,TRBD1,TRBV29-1,TGCAGCGTTGCCCAGGGGGCGGGTGGAACTGAAGCTTTCTTT,CSVAQGAGGTEAFF
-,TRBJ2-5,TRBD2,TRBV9,TGTGCCAGCAGCCCAAGGGGACTACCAGAACAAGAGACCCAGTACTTC,CASSPRGLPEQETQYF
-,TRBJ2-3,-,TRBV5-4,TGTGCCAGCAGCTCCTCTTACACAGATACGCAGTATTTT,CASSSSYTDTQYF
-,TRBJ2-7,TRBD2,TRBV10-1,TGCGCCAGCAGTCCCTCCAGCGGGAGAGCCTACGAGCAGTACTTC,CASSPSSGRAYEQYF
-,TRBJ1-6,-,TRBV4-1,TGCGCCAGCAGCCAATCAAAGGTGTATAATTCACCCCTCCACTTT,CASSQSKVYNSPLHF
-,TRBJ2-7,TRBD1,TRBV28,TGTGCCAGCAGTTCCGACAGGGGGGCGGTTTACGGGGCCGTTTACGAGCAGTACTTC,CASSSDRGAVYGAVYEQYF
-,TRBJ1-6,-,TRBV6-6,TGTGCCAGCAGCGTCCACAGGGACCTCAGGGGACCCCTCCACTTT,CASSVHRDLRGPLHF
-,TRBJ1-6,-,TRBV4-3,TGCGCCAGCAGCCAAGATTTAAGGAGCAGGGGTAATTCACCCCTCCACTTT,CASSQDLRSRGNSPLHF
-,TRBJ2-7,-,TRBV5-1,TGCGCCAGCAGCCCCTCCACCCTCTACGAGCAGTACTTC,CASSPSTLYEQYF
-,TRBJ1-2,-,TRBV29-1,TGCAGCGTTGCCACAGGAAGCCTCTATGGCTACACCTTC,CSVATGSLYGYTF
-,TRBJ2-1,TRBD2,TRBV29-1,TGCAGCGTTGAAGTTTGGCTAGCGGGGGACAATGAGCAGTTCTTC,CSVEVWLAGDNEQFF
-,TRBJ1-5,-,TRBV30,TGTGCCTGGAGTGTTGGCGGGACTAATAGCAATCAGCCCCAGCATTTT,CAWSVGGTNSNQPQHF
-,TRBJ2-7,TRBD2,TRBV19,TGTGCCAGTAGTCGGACTAGCGGGGCCAACTACGAGCAGTACTTC,CASSRTSGANYEQYF
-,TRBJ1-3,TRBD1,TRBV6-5,TGTGCCAGCAAACAGGGGTTCTCTGGAAACACCATATATTTT,CASKQGFSGNTIYF
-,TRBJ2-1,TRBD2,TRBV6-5,TGTGCCAGCAGTTACGTAGCGGGAGGTTCCAATGAGCAGTTCTTC,CASSYVAGGSNEQFF
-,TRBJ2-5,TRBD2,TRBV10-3,TGTGCCATCAGCCCGGGACTAGCAGAATTACAAGAGACCCAGTACTTC,CAISPGLAELQETQYF
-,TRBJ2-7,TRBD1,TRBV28,TGTGCCAGCAGTTTCCATGGACAGGACCCCTACGAGCAGTACTTC,CASSFHGQDPYEQYF
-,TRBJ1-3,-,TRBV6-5,TGTGCCAGCAGTATTCAGCCCACTGGAAACACCATATATTTT,CASSIQPTGNTIYF
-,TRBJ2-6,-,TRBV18,TGTGCCAGCTCACGAGTCTCCTCTGGGGCCAACGTCCTGACTTTC,CASSRVSSGANVLTF
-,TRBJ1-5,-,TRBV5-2,TGCGCCAGCAGCCCTACGACAGGGTATAGCAATCAGCCCCAGCATTTT,CASSPTTGYSNQPQHF
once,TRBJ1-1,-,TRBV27,TGTGCCAGCAGTTTATCGAGGAACACTGAAGCTTTCTTT,CASSLSRNTEAFF
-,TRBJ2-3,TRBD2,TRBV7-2,TGTGCCAGCAGCTTGGGCCAGCGGGGGCTGAACACAGATACGCAGTATTTT,CASSLGQRGLNTDTQYF
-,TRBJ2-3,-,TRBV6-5,TGTGCCAGCAGTTACCAACACCAGGAAGATACGCAGTATTTT,CASSYQHQEDTQYF
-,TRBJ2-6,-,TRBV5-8,TGTGCCAGCAGCACTTTCTCGTCTGGGGCCAACGTCCTGACTTTC,CASSTFSSGANVLTF
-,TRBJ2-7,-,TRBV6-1,TGTGCCAGCAGTGAAGTGCCCGGGAGCTCCTACGAGCAGTACTTC,CASSEVPGSSYEQYF
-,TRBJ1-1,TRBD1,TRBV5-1,TGCGCCAGCAGCTCTACAGGGGAGAGACTGAACACTGAAGCTTTCTTT,CASSSTGERLNTEAFF
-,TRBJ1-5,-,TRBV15,TGTGCCACCAGCAGAGATCAGACAGACACTAGTCAGCCCCAGCATTTT,CATSRDQTDTSQPQHF
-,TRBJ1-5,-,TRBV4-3,TGCGCCAGCAGCCAAGTCTATAGCAATCAGCCCCAGCATTTT,CASSQVYSNQPQHF
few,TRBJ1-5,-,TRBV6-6,TGTGCCAGCAGTTACGGGACACACGATGGGCAGCCCCAGCATTTT,CASSYGTHDGQPQHF
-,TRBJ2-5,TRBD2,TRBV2,TGTGCCAGCACCGGGACTAGCGGAGGATTCCAAGAGACCCAGTACTTC,CASTGTSGGFQETQYF